This TCR beta chain was captured by sequencing in a study of T cells after yellow fever vaccination. TCRdb re-called the 5' RACE reads with MiXCR, one entry per CDR3 protein. The sample records 620,000 or so distinct CDR3 sequences, about 15% being singletons. Trimming removed 7 bases from V and 5 bases from J, with 3 bases in between. The CDR3 is made up of 11 amino acids. Per the germline V gene, CDR1 is MDHEN and CDR2 is SYDVKM. This clonotype was counted a few times. The chain joins TRBV28 to TRBJ1-6, with D unresolved. The source material was PBMCs, sampled more than 4 days after the first yellow fever vaccination. This receptor was identified in a man in his late teens or twenties who received the YFV17D yellow fever vaccine. CDR3 DNA: TGTGCCAGCACAAATAATTCACCCCTCCACTTT. This codes for CASTNNSPLHF. The full variable domain, its missing parts supplied by reference TRBV28 and TRBJ1-6, is DVKVTQSSRYLVKRTGEKVFLECVQDMDHENMFWYRQDPGLGLRLIYFSYDVKMKEKGDIPEGYSVSREKKERFSLILESASTNQTSMYLCASTNNSPLHFGNGTRLTVT.